The 28 T cell receptor beta chains listed next were all sequenced from one sample in a study of T cells in Graves' hyperthyroidism and ophthalmopathy. It was RNA transcripts that yielded the amplified TCR beta CDR3 regions. First-round RT-PCR targeting the TCR CDR3 was performed with the HTBI primer set. TCRdb re-analysed the multiplex PCR reads in MiXCR, keeping a single row per CDR3 protein. The table records some 560,000 distinct CDR3 sequences, around 14% of them present only once. The sequenced material came from blood. The origin of the receptors is a woman in her thirties with Graves' hyperthyroidism.

The sample holds many counts of this clonotype. The genes are TRBV5-1 and TRBJ2-1; TRBD2 agrees at 7 bases. J gave up 14 bases and V 4 bases, and 12 bases lay outside the gene matches. The CDR3 loop spans 13 amino acids. Germline loops: CDR1 SGHRS, CDR2 YFSETQ. CDR3: CASSIGRDYGEFF. The CDR3 DNA reads TGCGCCAGCAGCATCGGACGGGACTATGGGGAGTTCTTC.

This clonotype has just a few counts. The chain links TRBV7-9 to TRBJ2-2; D ambiguous. V lost 4 bases and J 10 bases, leaving 7 bases between the germline ends. Germline CDR1 SEHNR, CDR2 FQNEAQ (reference sequence). This CDR3 comprises 11 residues. CDR3 in amino acids: CASSSRAELFF. For the CDR3, the DNA is TGTGCCAGCAGCTCCCGGGCGGAGCTGTTTTTT.

Ten or more counts support this clonotype. The chain carries TRBV29-1 and TRBJ2-3, with D possibly TRBD1 on 6 matching bases. The CDR3 runs 14 residues. V shed 8 bases and J shed 6 bases, with 21 bases lying between them. Germline V gene data show CDR1 as SQVTM and CDR2 as ANQGSEA. CDR3 loop: CSSEGENRADTQYF. As DNA, the CDR3 is TGCAGCTCCGAGGGGGAAAACCGCGCGGATACGCAGTATTTT.

The J gene is TRBJ1-6, the V gene TRBV20-1, with D maybe TRBD1 (5 bases). The germline CDR1 and CDR2 sequences are DFQATT and SNEGSKA (reference sequence). V lost 0 bases and J 6 bases, leaving 12 bases between the germline ends. The CDR3 extends over 15 amino acids. The CDR3 bases are TGCAGTGCTAGAGATCTGGGCCAGGGTAATTCACCCCTCCACTTT. It translates to CSARDLGQGNSPLHF.

This clonotype was observed at least ten times. V usage is TRBV7-3 and J usage is TRBJ2-3; D tentatively fits TRBD1 or TRBD2 (5 bases each). The CDR3 runs to 14 residues. V was pared by 5 bases and J by 1 base, with 10 bases between. CDR1 is SGHTA and CDR2 is FQGTGA in the germline V gene. CDR3 sequence (DNA): TGTGCCAGCAGCAACGTGGGGGGCACAGATACGCAGTATTTT. It yields the protein CASSNVGGTDTQYF.

The table lists this clonotype with many counts. The V and J genes are TRBV9 and TRBJ1-4, with D uncertain. The germline gives CDR1 SGDLS, CDR2 YYNGEE. Between the trimmed V and J ends, which lost 3 bases and 2 bases, there was a span of 8 bases. CDR3 size: 14 residues. The chain's CDR3 is CASSGGQTNEKLFF. The CDR3 coding sequence is TGTGCCAGCAGCGGTGGGCAGACTAATGAAAAACTGTTTTTT.

This clonotype was recorded a few times. This rearrangement joins TRBV5-1 to TRBJ1-2; 8 bases are shared with TRBD1. The germline CDR1 and CDR2 sequences are SGHRS and YFSETQ. V gave up 0 bases and J gave up 7 bases; unmatched junction bases: 5. The CDR3 runs 14 residues. CDR3 amino acids: CASSLATGAAGYTF. CDR3 in DNA: TGCGCCAGCAGCTTGGCGACAGGGGCAGCTGGCTACACCTTC.

This clonotype was observed a few times. A single base separates this from a much larger clone, so it may be a read error. The V gene is TRBV3-1, the J gene TRBJ1-1, with D unclear. In germline, CDR1 is LGHDT, CDR2 YNNKEL (reference sequence). The length of the CDR3 is 14 residues. CDR3 in amino acids: CASIQDATVTEAFF. The CDR3 region has the DNA TGTGCCAGCATCCAAGATGCAACGGTTACTGAAGCTTTCTTT.

The gene calls are TRBV7-3 and TRBJ1-6, with D unclear. V lost 2 bases and J 4 bases, leaving 9 bases between the germline ends. Germline lookup yields CDR1 SGHTA and CDR2 FQGTGA. The CDR3 consists of 15 residues. CDR3 DNA: TGTGCCAGCAGCTTATTCGGCGGATATAATTCACCCCTCCACTTT. The encoded protein is CASSLFGGYNSPLHF. The whole variable domain, filled in from reference TRBV7-3 and TRBJ1-6, reads GAGVSQTPSNKVTEKGKYVELRCDPISGHTALYWYRQSLGQGPEFLIYFQGTGAADDSGLPNDRFFAVRPEGSVSTLKIQRTERGDSAVYLCASSLFGGYNSPLHFGNGTRLTVT.

This clonotype was counted only a few times. J is TRBJ2-2 and V is TRBV7-9; no reliable D call. This CDR3 contains 15 residues. Per the germline V gene, CDR1 is SEHNR and CDR2 is FQNEAQ (reference sequence). Trimming pared 5 bases from V and 4 bases from J, leaving 14 bases between. The CDR3 loop is CASSPPDGPTGELFF. CDR3 sequence (DNA): TGTGCCAGCAGCCCCCCCGACGGTCCCACCGGGGAGCTGTTTTTT.

This clonotype was picked up a small number of times. V is TRBV20-1 and J is TRBJ2-3; D possibly corresponds to TRBD1 (6 bases). The CDR3 sequence is 17 residues long. V lost 0 bases to trimming and J lost 4 bases, with 20 bases between them. CDR1 and CDR2 from the germline V gene are DFQATT and SNEGSKA (reference sequence). The DNA for the CDR3 is TGCAGTGCTAGAGATCCGTGGACAGACGCTACCGCAGATACGCAGTATTTT. Protein sequence: CSARDPWTDATADTQYF.

This clonotype was picked up many times. The chain is built from TRBV12-3 or TRBV12-4 and TRBJ2-3; 7 bases map to TRBD2. The V segment lost 5 bases and the J segment 5 bases; nucleotides outside the gene matches: 7. The CDR3 runs 14 residues. In DNA form, the CDR3 reads TGTGCCAGCAGTCAACGGGAGGAGCAAGATACGCAGTATTTT. It is translated as CASSQREEQDTQYF.

This clonotype turned up a few times. This may be a read error: a much more frequent sequence differs by one nucleotide. V is TRBV27 and J is TRBJ2-7, with 9 bases fitting TRBD1. This CDR3 contains 14 residues. Germline CDR1 reads MNHEY; CDR2 reads SMNVEV (reference sequence). J lost 8 bases, V lost 7 bases, and 12 bases had no gene match. The CDR3 region is CASMDKDRGYKQYF. As DNA, the CDR3 is TGTGCCAGCATGGACAAGGACAGGGGTTACAAGCAGTACTTC.

This chain connects TRBV12-3 or TRBV12-4 to TRBJ2-1, with 8 nucleotides matching TRBD2. V dropped 4 bases and J dropped 6; count of bases not matched to a gene: 11. The CDR3 covers 16 residues. The CDR3 loop is CASSSGGVLAGNEQFF. CDR3 in DNA: TGTGCCAGCAGTTCCGGAGGGGTGCTAGCGGGCAATGAGCAGTTCTTC.

This clonotype occurred many times. The V call is TRBV2, the J call TRBJ2-3; TRBD2 agrees at 9 bases. Trimming removed 8 bases from V and 2 bases from J; junction bases left unmatched: 11. Germline V gene lookup returns CDR1 SNHLY and CDR2 FYNNEI. CDR3 size: 16 residues. CDR3 residues: CASPLPAGGDTDTQYF. The DNA of the CDR3 is TGTGCCAGCCCCCTACCGGCGGGAGGGGACACAGATACGCAGTATTTT.

Ten or more counts support this clonotype. The chain is built from TRBV6-1 and TRBJ2-1; possibly TRBD2 for D (6 bases). The CDR3 extends over 15 amino acids. The germline V gene encodes CDR1 MNHNS and CDR2 SASEGT. V gave up 6 bases and J gave up 7 bases, with 19 bases separating them. The CDR3: CASRVGTSRGNEQFF. The CDR3 nucleotides read TGTGCCAGCAGGGTGGGGACTTCCCGAGGGAATGAGCAGTTCTTC.

This clonotype was counted many times. The chain is built from TRBV2 and TRBJ2-3; 13 nucleotides align to TRBD2. The junction had 14 bases not matched to a gene; V was cut back by 8 bases and J by 6 bases. The CDR3 loop spans 17 amino acids. CDR1 and CDR2 from the germline V gene are SNHLY and FYNNEI. This CDR3 is CASGARTSGRAGDTQYF. CDR3 sequence (DNA): TGTGCCAGCGGGGCCAGGACTAGCGGGAGAGCCGGGGATACGCAGTATTTT.

This clonotype was detected a few times. The chain employs TRBV7-9 and TRBJ2-3; 11 nucleotides match TRBD2. This CDR3 has 20 residues. Germline assignment: CDR1 SEHNR and CDR2 FQNEAQ (reference sequence). V was clipped by 4 bases and J by 0 bases; unmatched bases: 15. The CDR3 here is CASSSSPGTSGIASTDTQYF. The CDR3 DNA follows: TGTGCCAGCAGCTCCAGTCCCGGGACTAGCGGAATCGCTAGCACAGATACGCAGTATTTT.

This clonotype was detected only once. V usage is TRBV2 and J usage is TRBJ1-5; 7 nucleotides align to TRBD1. Trimming took 4 bases from V and 1 from J; bases not matched to a gene: 4. Germline V gives CDR1 SNHLY, CDR2 FYNNEI. This CDR3 has 15 residues. The CDR3 DNA is TGTGCCAGCAGTGTCGGGACAGTCAGCAATCAGCCCCAGCATTTT. Its translation: CASSVGTVSNQPQHF.

With regard to this clonotype: A much larger clone differs by one base, so this may be a read error. The J gene is TRBJ1-2, the V gene TRBV2; 7 nucleotides align to TRBD1. The V gene end was trimmed by 6 bases and the J gene end by 4 bases; junction bases not matched to a gene: 14. The CDR3 is made up of 16 amino acids. Looked up from germline, CDR1 is SNHLY and CDR2 is FYNNEI. The CDR3 bases are TGTGCCAGCAGGGGGCTTACAGGGGCTGATAGCTATGGCTACACCTTC. Translation: CASRGLTGADSYGYTF.

This clonotype was seen many times. The chain combines TRBV19 with TRBJ1-1; TRBD1 might be the D (5 bases). Germline CDR1 LNHDA, CDR2 SQIVND (reference sequence). The CDR3 is 16 residues long. The V end lost 3 bases, the J end lost 4 bases, and 18 bases lay between the germline ends. The CDR3 here is CASSIAISRVGTEAFF. The CDR3 DNA is TGTGCCAGTAGTATCGCAATTTCCAGGGTTGGCACTGAAGCTTTCTTT.

The chain employs TRBV3-1 and TRBJ2-7, with a weak D call TRBD1 (5 bases). Trimming left V 0 bases short and J 6 bases short, with 15 bases between. This CDR3 comprises 15 residues. CDR1 LGHDT and CDR2 YNNKEL come from the germline V gene (reference sequence). The CDR3 coding sequence is TGTGCCAGCAGCCAAGATTTGGGCGGCAGGGTCGAGCAGTACTTC. Translated, it gives CASSQDLGGRVEQYF.

This clonotype came up many times. The gene calls are TRBV3-1 and TRBJ2-7, with D unresolved. Trimming took off 0 bases at V and 9 bases at J, with 12 bases between the two ends. This CDR3 region has 13 residues. The germline V gene has CDR1 LGHDT and CDR2 YNNKEL (reference sequence). CDR3 amino acids: CASSQDSGGPQYF. The CDR3 coding sequence is TGTGCCAGCAGCCAAGATTCGGGTGGGCCGCAGTACTTC.

This clonotype has a handful of counts. This sequence joins TRBV6-1 and TRBJ2-5; 8 bases agree with TRBD2. From germline, CDR1 is MNHNS and CDR2 SASEGT. V lost 4 bases and J lost 4; bases outside the gene matches: 11. CDR3 length: 16 amino acids. CDR3 bases: TGTGCCAGCAGTGGGGGGTCGGGAGGGAGAGGAGAGACCCAGTACTTC. Its protein is CASSGGSGGRGETQYF.

The sample holds many counts of this clonotype. The CDR3 nucleotides are TGTGCCAGCAGCTTAGTCGATTGGAGGTGGACCGGGGAGCTGTTTTTT. Translating gives CASSLVDWRWTGELFF. This chain uses TRBV11-2 with TRBJ2-2; D is possibly TRBD2 (5 bases). The V gene's germline CDR1 is SGHAT and CDR2 FQNNGV. Trimming took 1 base from V and 5 from J, leaving 14 bases between them. This CDR3 is 16 amino acids long. The variable domain in full, with the rest retrieved from reference TRBV11-2 and TRBJ2-2, is EAGVAQSPRYKIIEKRQSVAFWCNPISGHATLYWYQQILGQGPKLLIQFQNNGVVDDSQLPKDRFSAERLKGVDSTLKIQPAKLEDSAVYLCASSLVDWRWTGELFFGEGSRLTVL.

This clonotype was counted at least ten times. The rearrangement joins TRBV27 to TRBJ2-1, with D hard to call. The germline V gene has CDR1 MNHEY and CDR2 SMNVEV (reference sequence). The V end was cut by 6 bases, the J end by 0 bases, with 18 bases between. The CDR3 consists of 17 residues. CDR3 protein: CASSPGWVKSSYNEQFF. Written as DNA, the CDR3 is TGTGCCAGCAGCCCTGGTTGGGTGAAGAGCTCCTACAATGAGCAGTTCTTC.

This clonotype was seen a few times. The chain recombines TRBV5-1 with TRBJ1-6; D gene unclear. There are 15 residues in the CDR3. Trimming cost V 4 bases and J 8 bases, with 16 bases left between them. Germline V gene data show CDR1 as SGHRS and CDR2 as YFSETQ. The CDR3: CASSLRTGQDSPLHF. CDR3 in DNA: TGCGCCAGCAGCCTCCGGACCGGTCAAGATTCACCCCTCCACTTT.

This clonotype was recorded many times. The J gene is TRBJ2-1, the V gene TRBV2; unclear D gene. V was pared by 4 bases and J by 3 bases, with 7 bases between. In germline, CDR1 is SNHLY, CDR2 FYNNEI. There are 13 residues in the CDR3. In DNA form, the CDR3 reads TGTGCCAGCAGTGGCTTTCTCTACAATGAGCAGTTCTTC. Its protein is CASSGFLYNEQFF.